A single sample is the source of the 21 T cell receptor beta chains below, sequenced in a study of human thymus T cells. Thymic resections from corrective heart surgery supplied the tissue. Clones were sequenced by immunoSEQ multiplex PCR, and TCRdb holds only the in-frame ones, with some missing. Found here are approximately 71,000 clones, around 95% of them singletons; the top ten hold under 0.04%. The specimen sequenced was thymus tissue. All receptors come from a girl less than two years old with a congenital heart defect but otherwise immunologically healthy.

This clone came up once. V usage is TRBV2 and J usage is TRBJ2-3; 10 bases are shared with TRBD1. Germline V lookup: CDR1 SNHLY, CDR2 FYNNEI. The CDR3 runs 16 residues. V gave up 2 bases and J gave up 4 bases; unmatched junction bases: 6. CDR3 amino acids: CASSEPGQGQPDTQYF. The CDR3 DNA reads as TGTGCCAGCAGTGAACCGGGACAGGGGCAGCCAGATACGCAGTATTTT.

The chain combines TRBV15 with TRBJ1-4; TRBD1 matches at 9 bases. The CDR3 sequence is 19 residues long. Germline values: CDR1 LNHNV, CDR2 YYDKDF (reference sequence). The ends lost 4 bases at V and 0 bases at J; junction bases unmatched: 12. CDR3: CATSILPGTGISTNEKLFF. The CDR3 nucleotides are TGTGCCACCAGCATACTTCCCGGGACAGGGATTTCAACTAATGAAAAACTGTTTTTT.

The CDR3 protein is CASSFGRTQYF. CDR3 DNA: TGTGCCAGCAGCTTTGGACGTACGCAGTATTTT. The chain has TRBV7-2 and TRBJ2-3; D call uncertain. The V gene lost 3 bases and the J gene lost 8 bases, with 6 bases spanning the gap. Germline loops: CDR1 SGHTA, CDR2 FQGNSA. The CDR3 has 11 amino acids.

This chain connects TRBV19 to TRBJ1-5; 10 nucleotides match TRBD1. Trimming removed 3 bases from V and 6 bases from J; junction bases left unmatched: 5. This CDR3 is built from 15 residues. CDR1 LNHDA and CDR2 SQIVND come from the germline V gene (reference sequence). The CDR3 nucleotides are TGTGCCAGTAGTATGCGGGACAGGGGACGTCAGCCCCAGCATTTT. Its translation: CASSMRDRGRQPQHF.

The chain recombines TRBV15 with TRBJ2-1, with TRBD2 identical over 12 bases. Losses at the gene ends were 1 base for V and 7 bases for J; bases not matched to a gene: 5. CDR1 and CDR2 from the germline V gene are LNHNV and YYDKDF (reference sequence). CDR3 length equals 16 residues. The CDR3 sequence is CATSRVTSGSGNEQFF. The CDR3 coding sequence is TGTGCCACCAGCAGAGTGACTAGCGGGAGTGGGAATGAGCAGTTCTTC.

The chain couples TRBV7-9 to TRBJ2-3; no definite D call. The ends were cut back, 1 base at V and 10 bases at J, with 9 bases in the middle. There are 12 residues in the CDR3. CDR1 SEHNR and CDR2 FQNEAQ come from the germline V gene (reference sequence). The CDR3 nucleotides are TGTGCCAGCAGCTTAGAAGGATTAGCGCAGTATTTT. It is translated as CASSLEGLAQYF.

This chain joins TRBV25-1 and TRBJ1-2; D call uncertain. CDR1 is MGHDK, CDR2 SYGVNS, per germline. This CDR3 contains 14 residues. Trimming stripped 1 base from V and 4 bases from J, with 10 bases between. CDR3 amino acids: CASSEFGSPYGYTF. The CDR3 region has the DNA TGTGCCAGCAGTGAATTCGGCAGCCCCTATGGCTACACCTTC.

V gene TRBV5-1 combines with J gene TRBJ2-7; the D is unclear. The CDR3 spans 16 residues. Trimming took off 0 bases at V and 2 bases at J, with 15 bases between the two ends. Germline loops: CDR1 SGHRS, CDR2 YFSETQ. The CDR3 DNA sequence: TGCGCCAGCAGCTTGGGCCACAGAACCCCTACCTACGAGCAGTACTTC. It is translated as CASSLGHRTPTYEQYF.

This clone was counted a few times. The chain joins TRBV7-6 to TRBJ1-5; a weak D match, TRBD1 (6 bases). With 5 bases removed from V and 4 bases from J, the gap between germline ends came to 12 bases. Germline V gene lookup returns CDR1 SGHVS and CDR2 FNYEAQ. The CDR3 is made up of 14 amino acids. The CDR3 DNA follows: TGTGCCAGCAGCAGGGGAACAGGGAATCAGCCCCAGCATTTT. It is translated as CASSRGTGNQPQHF.

The chain recombines TRBV6-6 with TRBJ1-3, with unresolved D. V was clipped by 7 bases and J by 4 bases, with 8 bases between them. This CDR3 has 12 amino acids. Germline lookup yields CDR1 MNHNY and CDR2 SVGAGI (reference sequence). CDR3 amino acids: CASKGAGNTIYF. CDR3 nucleotide sequence: TGTGCCAGCAAGGGTGCCGGAAACACCATATATTTT.

V gene TRBV29-1 combines with J gene TRBJ1-1; D not certain. Germline V CDR1 and CDR2: SQVTM, ANQGSEA. Trimming left V 5 bases short and J 12 bases short, with 13 bases between. The CDR3 is made up of 10 amino acids. The CDR3 here is CSVSGGIPFF. The CDR3 bases are TGCAGCGTTTCGGGAGGAATCCCTTTCTTT.

V usage is TRBV28 and J usage is TRBJ2-5; D uncertain. The CDR3 is made up of 17 amino acids. CDR1 and CDR2 (germline): MDHEN, SYDVKM. Between the trimmed V and J ends, which lost 4 bases and 1 base, there was a span of 19 bases. The CDR3: CASSWARFKESQETQYF. CDR3 DNA: TGTGCCAGCAGTTGGGCCAGGTTTAAGGAGTCCCAAGAGACCCAGTACTTC.

The chain carries TRBV19 and TRBJ2-7; no clear D gene. CDR1 and CDR2 (germline): LNHDA, SQIVND (reference sequence). V was clipped by 1 base and J by 2 bases, with 12 bases between them. CDR3 length equals 15 residues. The CDR3, as DNA: TGTGCCAGTAGTATAGCTGCCACCATACCCTACGAGCAGTACTTC. This translates into CASSIAATIPYEQYF. The full variable domain, rest sourced from reference TRBV19 and TRBJ2-7, is DGGITQSPKYLFRKEGQNVTLSCEQNLNHDAMYWYRQDPGQGLRLIYYSQIVNDFQKGDIAEGYSVSREKKESFPLTVTSAQKNPTAFYLCASSIAATIPYEQYFGPGTRLTVT.

The chain has TRBV7-3 and TRBJ2-1; 7 positions agree with TRBD1. The CDR3 is 13 residues long. J gave up 5 bases and V 4 bases, and 2 bases lay outside the gene matches. Germline assignment: CDR1 SGHTA and CDR2 FQGTGA. The DNA of the CDR3 is TGTGCCAGCAGCTACCAGGGGGACAATGAGCAGTTCTTC. This encodes CASSYQGDNEQFF.

This sequence joins TRBV30 and TRBJ1-1; D perhaps matches TRBD1 (6 bases). Per the germline V gene, CDR1 is GTSNPN and CDR2 is SVGIG (reference sequence). The CDR3 runs 13 residues. The CDR3 region is CASMRRGASEAFF. The CDR3 DNA is TGTGCTTCTATGAGGCGGGGGGCTAGTGAAGCTTTCTTT.

This rearrangement joins TRBV19 to TRBJ1-5; D unresolved. The CDR3 has 15 residues. CDR1 and CDR2 from the germline V gene are LNHDA and SQIVND (reference sequence). The V end was cut by 4 bases, the J end by 5 bases, with 15 bases between. The DNA of the CDR3 is TGTGCCAGTAGTAATGCCAAGTCCCGCGATCAGCCCCAGCATTTT. This sequence encodes CASSNAKSRDQPQHF. The full variable domain, rest sourced from reference TRBV19 and TRBJ1-5, is DGGITQSPKYLFRKEGQNVTLSCEQNLNHDAMYWYRQDPGQGLRLIYYSQIVNDFQKGDIAEGYSVSREKKESFPLTVTSAQKNPTAFYLCASSNAKSRDQPQHFGDGTRLSIL.

The chain combines TRBV7-2 with TRBJ2-1; either TRBD1 or TRBD2 may supply D (5 bases each). Germline lookup yields CDR1 SGHTA and CDR2 FQGNSA. The germline V and J ends were trimmed by 4 bases and 3 bases, with 10 bases remaining between them. The CDR3 covers 14 residues. CDR3 nucleotides: TGTGCCAGCAGCTCCGGGACCCTCTACAATGAGCAGTTCTTC. Translation gives CASSSGTLYNEQFF.

This clone was counted a single time. This chain uses TRBV28 with TRBJ1-2; no clear D gene. Germline-derived CDR1 and CDR2 are MDHEN and SYDVKM. The V end was cut by 5 bases, the J end by 8 bases, with 9 bases between. The CDR3 length is 11 residues. This chain's CDR3 is CASSLYGGYTF. The CDR3 DNA sequence: TGTGCCAGCAGTCTATATGGGGGCTACACCTTC.

The chain has TRBV5-1 and TRBJ2-7; D perhaps matches TRBD1 (6 bases). The CDR3 extends over 15 amino acids. Deletions cut 0 bases from V and 4 bases from J, with 14 bases between. Germline V CDR1 and CDR2: SGHRS, YFSETQ. The CDR3 spells CASSLGQVDGYEQYF. The DNA of the CDR3 is TGCGCCAGCAGCTTGGGACAGGTAGACGGGTACGAGCAGTACTTC.

The chain couples TRBV28 to TRBJ1-2; D is ambiguous. The CDR3 runs 14 residues. V lost 3 bases and J lost 3, with 11 bases in between. Germline V gene data show CDR1 as MDHEN and CDR2 as SYDVKM. CDR3 protein: CASSLSAVHYGYTF. CDR3 in DNA: TGTGCCAGCAGTTTGTCGGCAGTTCACTATGGCTACACCTTC.

V gene TRBV5-4 combines with J gene TRBJ1-1, with TRBD1 identical over 7 bases. With V trimmed by 4 bases and J by 2 bases, 8 bases remained unmatched. The CDR3 spans 15 residues. The germline gives CDR1 SGHNT, CDR2 YYREEE (reference sequence). This CDR3 reads CASSKDRKPNTEAFF. For the CDR3, the DNA is TGTGCCAGCAGCAAGGACAGGAAACCCAACACTGAAGCTTTCTTT.